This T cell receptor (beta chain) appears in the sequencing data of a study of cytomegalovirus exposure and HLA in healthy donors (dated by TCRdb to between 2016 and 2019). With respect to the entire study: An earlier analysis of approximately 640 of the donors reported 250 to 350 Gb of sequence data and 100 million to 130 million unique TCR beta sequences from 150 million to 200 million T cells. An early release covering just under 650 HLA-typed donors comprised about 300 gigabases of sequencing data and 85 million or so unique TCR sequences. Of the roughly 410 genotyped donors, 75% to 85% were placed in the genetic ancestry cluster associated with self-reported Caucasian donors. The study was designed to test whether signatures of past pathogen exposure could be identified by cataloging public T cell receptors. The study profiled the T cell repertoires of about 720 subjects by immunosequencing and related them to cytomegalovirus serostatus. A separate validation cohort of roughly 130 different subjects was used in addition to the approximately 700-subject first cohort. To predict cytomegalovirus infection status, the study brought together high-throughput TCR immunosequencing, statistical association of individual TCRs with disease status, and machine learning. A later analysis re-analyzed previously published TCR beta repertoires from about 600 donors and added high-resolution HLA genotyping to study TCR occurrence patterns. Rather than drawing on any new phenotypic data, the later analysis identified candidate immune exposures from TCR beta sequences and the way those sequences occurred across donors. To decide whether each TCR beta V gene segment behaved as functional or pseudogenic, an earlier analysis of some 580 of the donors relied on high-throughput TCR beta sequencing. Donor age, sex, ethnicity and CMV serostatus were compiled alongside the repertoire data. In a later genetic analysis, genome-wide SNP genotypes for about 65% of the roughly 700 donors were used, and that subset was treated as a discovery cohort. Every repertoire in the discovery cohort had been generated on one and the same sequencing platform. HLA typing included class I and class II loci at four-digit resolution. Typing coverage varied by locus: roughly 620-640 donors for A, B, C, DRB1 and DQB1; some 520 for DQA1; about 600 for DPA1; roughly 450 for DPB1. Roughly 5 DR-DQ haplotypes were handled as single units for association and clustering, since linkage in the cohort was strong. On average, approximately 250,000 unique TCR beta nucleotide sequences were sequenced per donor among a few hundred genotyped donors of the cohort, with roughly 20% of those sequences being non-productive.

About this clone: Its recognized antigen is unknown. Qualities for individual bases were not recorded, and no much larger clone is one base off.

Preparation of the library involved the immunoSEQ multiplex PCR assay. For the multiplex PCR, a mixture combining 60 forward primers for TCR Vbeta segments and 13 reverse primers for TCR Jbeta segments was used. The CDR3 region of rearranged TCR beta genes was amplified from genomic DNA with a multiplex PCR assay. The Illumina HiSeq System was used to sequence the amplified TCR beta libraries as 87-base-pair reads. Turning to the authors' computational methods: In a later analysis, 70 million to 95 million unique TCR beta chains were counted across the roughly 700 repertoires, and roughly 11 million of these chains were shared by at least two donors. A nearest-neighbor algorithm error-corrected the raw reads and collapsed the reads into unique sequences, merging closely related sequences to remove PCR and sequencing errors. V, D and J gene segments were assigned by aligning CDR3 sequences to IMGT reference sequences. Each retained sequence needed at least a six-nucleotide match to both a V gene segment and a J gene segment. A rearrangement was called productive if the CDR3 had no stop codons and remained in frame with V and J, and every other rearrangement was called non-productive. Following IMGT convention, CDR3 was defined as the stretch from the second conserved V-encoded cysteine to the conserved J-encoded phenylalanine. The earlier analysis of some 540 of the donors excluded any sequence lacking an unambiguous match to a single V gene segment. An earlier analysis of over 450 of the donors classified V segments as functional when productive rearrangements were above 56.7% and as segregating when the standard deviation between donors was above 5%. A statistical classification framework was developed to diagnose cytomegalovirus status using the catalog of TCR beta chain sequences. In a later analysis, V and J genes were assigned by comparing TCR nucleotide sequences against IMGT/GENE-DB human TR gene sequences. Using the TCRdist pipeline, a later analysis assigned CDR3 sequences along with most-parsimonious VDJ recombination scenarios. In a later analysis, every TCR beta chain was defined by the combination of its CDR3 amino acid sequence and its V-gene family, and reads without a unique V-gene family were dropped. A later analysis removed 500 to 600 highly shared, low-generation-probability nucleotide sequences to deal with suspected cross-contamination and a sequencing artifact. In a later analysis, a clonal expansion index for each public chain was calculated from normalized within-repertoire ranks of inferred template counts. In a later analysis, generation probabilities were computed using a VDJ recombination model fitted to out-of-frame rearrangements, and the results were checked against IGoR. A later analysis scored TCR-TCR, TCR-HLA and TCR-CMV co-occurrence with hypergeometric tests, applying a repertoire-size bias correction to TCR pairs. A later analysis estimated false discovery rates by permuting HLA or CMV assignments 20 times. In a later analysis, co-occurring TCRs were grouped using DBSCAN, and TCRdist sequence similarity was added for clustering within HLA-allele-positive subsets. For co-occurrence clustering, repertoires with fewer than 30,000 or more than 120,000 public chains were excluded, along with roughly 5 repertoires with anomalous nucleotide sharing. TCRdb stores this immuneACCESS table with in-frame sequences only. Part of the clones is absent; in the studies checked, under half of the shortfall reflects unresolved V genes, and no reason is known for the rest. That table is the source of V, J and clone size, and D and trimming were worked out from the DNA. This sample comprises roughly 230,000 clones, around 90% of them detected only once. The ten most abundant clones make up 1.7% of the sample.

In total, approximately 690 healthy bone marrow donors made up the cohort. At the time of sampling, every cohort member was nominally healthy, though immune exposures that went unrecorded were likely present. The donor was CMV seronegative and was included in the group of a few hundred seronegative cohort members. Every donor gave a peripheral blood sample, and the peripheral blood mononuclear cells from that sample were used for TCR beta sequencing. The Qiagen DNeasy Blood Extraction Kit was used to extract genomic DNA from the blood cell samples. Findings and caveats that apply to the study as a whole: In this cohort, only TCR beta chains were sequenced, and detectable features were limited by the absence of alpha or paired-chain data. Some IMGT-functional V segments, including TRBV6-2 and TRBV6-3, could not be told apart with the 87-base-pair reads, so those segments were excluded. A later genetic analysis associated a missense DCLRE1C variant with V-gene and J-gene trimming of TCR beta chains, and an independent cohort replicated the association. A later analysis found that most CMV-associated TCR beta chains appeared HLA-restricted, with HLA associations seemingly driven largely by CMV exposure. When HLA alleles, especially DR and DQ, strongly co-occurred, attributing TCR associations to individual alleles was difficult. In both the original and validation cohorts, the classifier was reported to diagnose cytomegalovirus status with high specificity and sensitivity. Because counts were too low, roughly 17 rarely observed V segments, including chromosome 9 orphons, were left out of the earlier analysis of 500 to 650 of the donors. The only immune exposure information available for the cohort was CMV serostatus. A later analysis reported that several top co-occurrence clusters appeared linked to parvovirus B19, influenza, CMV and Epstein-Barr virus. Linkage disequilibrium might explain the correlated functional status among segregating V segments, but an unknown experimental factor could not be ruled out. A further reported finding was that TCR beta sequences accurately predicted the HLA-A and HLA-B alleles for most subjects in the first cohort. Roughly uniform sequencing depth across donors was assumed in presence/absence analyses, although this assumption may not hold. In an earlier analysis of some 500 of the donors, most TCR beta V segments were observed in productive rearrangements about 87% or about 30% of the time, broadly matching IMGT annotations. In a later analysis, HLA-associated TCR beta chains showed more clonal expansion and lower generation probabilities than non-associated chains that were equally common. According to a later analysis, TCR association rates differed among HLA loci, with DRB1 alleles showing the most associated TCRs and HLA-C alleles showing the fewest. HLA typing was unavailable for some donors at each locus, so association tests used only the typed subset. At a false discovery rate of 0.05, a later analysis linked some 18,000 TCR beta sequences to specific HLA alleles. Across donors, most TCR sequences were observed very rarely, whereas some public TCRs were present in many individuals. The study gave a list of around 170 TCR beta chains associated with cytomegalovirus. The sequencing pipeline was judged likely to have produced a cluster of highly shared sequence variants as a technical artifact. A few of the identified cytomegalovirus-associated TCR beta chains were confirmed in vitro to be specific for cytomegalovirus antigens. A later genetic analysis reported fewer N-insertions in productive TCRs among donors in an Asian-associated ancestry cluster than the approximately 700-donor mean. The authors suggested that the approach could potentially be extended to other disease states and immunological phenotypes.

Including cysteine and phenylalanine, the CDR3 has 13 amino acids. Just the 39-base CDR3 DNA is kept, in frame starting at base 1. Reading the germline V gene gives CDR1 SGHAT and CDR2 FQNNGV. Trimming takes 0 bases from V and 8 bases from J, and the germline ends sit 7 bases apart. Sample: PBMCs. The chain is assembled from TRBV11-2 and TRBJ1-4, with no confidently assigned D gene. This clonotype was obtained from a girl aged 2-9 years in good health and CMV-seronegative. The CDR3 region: CASSLEIEEKLFF. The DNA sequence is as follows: TGTGCCAGCAGCTTAGAGATTGAGGAAAAACTGTTTTTT.